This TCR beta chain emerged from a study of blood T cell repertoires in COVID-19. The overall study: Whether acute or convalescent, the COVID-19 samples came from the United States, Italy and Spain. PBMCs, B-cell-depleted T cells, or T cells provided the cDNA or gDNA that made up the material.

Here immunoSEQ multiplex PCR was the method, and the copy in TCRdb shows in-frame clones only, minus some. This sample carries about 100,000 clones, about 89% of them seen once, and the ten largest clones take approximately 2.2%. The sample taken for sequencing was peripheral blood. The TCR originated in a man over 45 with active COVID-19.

The CDR3 nucleotides read TGTGCCAGCAGCGTACATGGAGAACTCTCTGGAAACACCATATATTTT. Amino acids: CASSVHGELSGNTIYF. This rearrangement joins TRBV9 to TRBJ1-3; D uncertain. The ends were cut back, 1 base at V and 0 bases at J, with 11 bases in the middle. The CDR3 is made up of 16 amino acids. CDR1 and CDR2 from the germline V gene are SGDLS and YYNGEE. Supplemented by reference TRBV9 and TRBJ1-3, the full variable domain reads DSGVTQTPKHLITATGQRVTLRCSPRSGDLSVYWYQQSLDQGLQFLIQYYNGEERAKGNILERFSAQQFPDLHSELNLSSLELGDSALYFCASSVHGELSGNTIYFGEGSWLTVV.